Included here is one TCR beta chain sequence, with context. The antigen is unknown. The sample comes from a study of CD8 T cells in ankylosing spondylitis. Study-level results: A motif in TCR beta, a set of about 8 highly homologous variants, appeared characteristic of ankylosing spondylitis blood. The authors reported significant enrichment of disease-linked clones in matched ankylosing spondylitis synovial fluid.

Per germline, CDR1 SGHTA and CDR2 FQGNSA. This CDR3 is built from 15 residues. V lost 3 bases to trimming and J lost 0 bases; unmatched junction nucleotides: 4. Quantitative barcoded 5'-RACE was used to prepare TCR beta libraries. TCRdb re-called the 5' RACE reads through MiXCR, storing one row per CDR3 protein. Of a few hundred thousand distinct CDR3 sequences in the sample, about 6.7% were seen once. The chain joins TRBV7-2 to TRBJ2-7, with 8 nucleotides matching TRBD1. The TCR was taken from a male donor with ankylosing spondylitis. Sequenced input: blood, either unsorted or a sorted T cell fraction (not recorded which). Here the CDR3 reads CASSFDRGASYEQYF. DNA of the CDR3: TGTGCCAGCAGCTTTGACAGGGGAGCCTCCTACGAGCAGTACTTC.